The 9 T cell receptor beta chains below come from one sample, sequenced in a study of T cells after posttransplantation cyclophosphamide. Busulfan-fludarabine conditioning, marrow transplant, and cyclophosphamide on days +3 and +4 were administered. Sequenced by immunoSEQ multiplex PCR; TCRdb stores in-frame clones only, minus some. The sample records roughly 12,000 clones, under 95% being singletons. This specimen was PBMCs, taken after allogeneic stem cell transplant with posttransplant cyclophosphamide. The receptors were sampled from a female patient under 45 who received an allogeneic stem cell transplant from an unrelated donor, was CMV-positive, and had no GVHD. Some T cells may arise from the graft donor.

The chain uses TRBV5-1 and TRBJ1-2; 9 bases line up with TRBD1. The CDR3 runs to 17 residues. Germline CDR1 reads SGHRS; CDR2 reads YFSETQ. V was pared by 6 bases and J by 4 bases, with 16 bases of the junction left unmatched. CDR3: CASTRETGGREAYGYTF. CDR3 DNA sequence: TGCGCCAGCACACGGGAAACAGGGGGCCGGGAGGCCTATGGCTACACCTTC.

The rearrangement uses TRBV7-9 and TRBJ2-2, with D tentatively TRBD1 (5 bases). Germline V gene sequence: CDR1 SEHNR, CDR2 FQNEAQ (reference sequence). Trimming took off 8 bases at V and 3 bases at J, with 16 bases between the two ends. This CDR3 has 15 residues. CDR3 sequence: CASFGTGIYTGELFF. CDR3 DNA sequence: TGTGCCAGCTTTGGAACAGGAATCTACACCGGGGAGCTGTTTTTT. The full variable domain, its missing parts supplied by reference TRBV7-9 and TRBJ2-2, is DTGVSQNPRHKITKRGQNVTFRCDPISEHNRLYWYRQTLGQGPEFLTYFQNEAQLEKSRLLSDRFSAERPKGSFSTLEIQRTEQGDSAMYLCASFGTGIYTGELFFGEGSRLTVL.

The rearrangement joins TRBV4-1 to TRBJ1-1; TRBD1 is a possible D gene (6 bases). This CDR3 has 16 amino acids. Trimming pared 1 base from V and 4 bases from J, leaving 16 bases between. CDR1 and CDR2 (germline): MGHRA, YSYEKL. In DNA, the CDR3 is TGCGCCAGCAGCCAAGGCCCCAGGGGTGTCATCACTGAAGCTTTCTTT. It codes for CASSQGPRGVITEAFF.

The chain uses TRBV18 and TRBJ2-4; D is possibly TRBD2 (5 bases). The CDR3 runs 17 residues. Trimming removed 9 bases at V and 0 bases at J, with 21 bases between. Germline loops: CDR1 KGHSH, CDR2 LQKENI. The CDR3 region is CASLSNQDGEAKNIQYF. As DNA, the CDR3 is TGTGCCAGTCTCAGCAACCAAGACGGGGAAGCCAAAAACATTCAGTACTTC.

V gene TRBV27 combines with J gene TRBJ1-6; 7 bases line up with TRBD1. V lost 6 bases and J lost 3; bases outside the gene matches: 2. The CDR3 sequence is 14 residues long. From germline, CDR1 is MNHEY and CDR2 SMNVEV (reference sequence). CDR3 protein: CASRQGDYNSPLHF. The CDR3 DNA is TGTGCCAGCAGGCAGGGGGACTATAATTCACCCCTCCACTTT.

The chain carries TRBV6-6 and TRBJ1-6, with D hard to call. The CDR3 is made up of 13 amino acids. Trimming removed 2 bases from V and 8 bases from J, with 7 bases in between. Looked up from germline, CDR1 is MNHNY and CDR2 is SVGAGI (reference sequence). CDR3 in amino acids: CASSYLTHSPLHF. CDR3 DNA sequence: TGTGCCAGCAGTTACCTCACACATTCACCCCTCCACTTT.

CDR3 in DNA: TGCGCCAGCAGCCAAGAGGCCATAACAGATACGCAGTATTTT. This codes for CASSQEAITDTQYF. The V and J genes are TRBV4-1 and TRBJ2-3, with unresolved D. V dropped 0 bases and J dropped 3 bases, with 7 bases sitting between them. The CDR3 contains 14 residues. Per the germline V gene, CDR1 is MGHRA and CDR2 is YSYEKL.

The chain uses TRBV29-1 and TRBJ2-5, with D possibly matching TRBD2 (6 bases). The CDR3 covers 12 residues. CDR1 is SQVTM and CDR2 is ANQGSEA in the germline V gene. Trimming pared 8 bases from V and 3 bases from J, leaving 13 bases between. In DNA form, the CDR3 reads TGCAGCTCGGGACTTAAGGAAGAGACCCAGTACTTC. Protein: CSSGLKEETQYF.

The CDR3 is CASLHLAGGGGELFF. The DNA of the CDR3 is TGTGCCAGTCTCCACCTAGCGGGGGGGGGCGGGGAGCTGTTTTTT. The chain employs TRBV19 and TRBJ2-2, with 12 bases fitting TRBD2. This CDR3 is 15 amino acids long. With 8 bases clipped from V and 7 bases from J, the junction kept 8 bases outside the gene matches. Germline-derived CDR1 and CDR2 are LNHDA and SQIVND (reference sequence).